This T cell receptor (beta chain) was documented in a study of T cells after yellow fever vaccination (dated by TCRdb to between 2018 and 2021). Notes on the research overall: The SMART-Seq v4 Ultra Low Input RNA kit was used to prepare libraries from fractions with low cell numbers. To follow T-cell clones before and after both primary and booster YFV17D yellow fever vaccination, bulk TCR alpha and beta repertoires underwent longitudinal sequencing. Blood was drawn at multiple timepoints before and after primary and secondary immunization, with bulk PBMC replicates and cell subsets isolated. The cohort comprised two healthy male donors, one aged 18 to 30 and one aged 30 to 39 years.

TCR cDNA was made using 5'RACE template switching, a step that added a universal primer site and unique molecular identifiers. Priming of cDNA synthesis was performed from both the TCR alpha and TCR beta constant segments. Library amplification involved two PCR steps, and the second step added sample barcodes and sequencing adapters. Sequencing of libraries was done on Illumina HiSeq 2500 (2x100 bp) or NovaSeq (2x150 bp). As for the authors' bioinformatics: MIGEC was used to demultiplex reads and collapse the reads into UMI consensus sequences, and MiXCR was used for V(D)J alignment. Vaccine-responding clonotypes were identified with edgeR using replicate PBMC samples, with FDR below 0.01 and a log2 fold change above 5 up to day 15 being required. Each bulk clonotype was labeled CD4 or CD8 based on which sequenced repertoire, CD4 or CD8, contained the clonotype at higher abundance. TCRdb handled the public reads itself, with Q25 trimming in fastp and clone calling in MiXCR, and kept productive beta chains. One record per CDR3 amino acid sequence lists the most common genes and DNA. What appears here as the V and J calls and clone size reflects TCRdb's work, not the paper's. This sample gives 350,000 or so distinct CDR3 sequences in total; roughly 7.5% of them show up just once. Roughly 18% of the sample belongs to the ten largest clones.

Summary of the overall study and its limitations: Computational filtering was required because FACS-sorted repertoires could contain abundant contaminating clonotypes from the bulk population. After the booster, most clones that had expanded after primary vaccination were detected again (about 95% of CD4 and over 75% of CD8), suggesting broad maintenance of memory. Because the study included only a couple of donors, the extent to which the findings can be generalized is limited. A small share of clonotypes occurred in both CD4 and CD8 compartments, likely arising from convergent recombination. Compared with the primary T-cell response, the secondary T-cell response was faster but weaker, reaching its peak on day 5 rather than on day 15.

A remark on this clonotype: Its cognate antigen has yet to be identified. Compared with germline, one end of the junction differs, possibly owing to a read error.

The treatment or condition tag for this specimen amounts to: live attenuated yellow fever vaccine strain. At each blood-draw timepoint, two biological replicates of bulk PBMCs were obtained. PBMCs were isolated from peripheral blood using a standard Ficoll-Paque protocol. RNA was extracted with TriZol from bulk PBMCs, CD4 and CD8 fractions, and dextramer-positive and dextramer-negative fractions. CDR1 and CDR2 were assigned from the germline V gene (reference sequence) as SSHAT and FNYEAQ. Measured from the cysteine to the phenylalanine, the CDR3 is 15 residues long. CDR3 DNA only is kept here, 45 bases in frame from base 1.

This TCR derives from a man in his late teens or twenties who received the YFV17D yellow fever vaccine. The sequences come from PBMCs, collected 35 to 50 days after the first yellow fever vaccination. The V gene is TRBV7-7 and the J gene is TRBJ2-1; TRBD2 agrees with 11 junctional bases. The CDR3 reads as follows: CASSTGTSGRTEQFF. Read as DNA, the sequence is TGTGCTAGCAGCACTGGGACTAGCGGACGCACTGAGCAGTTCTTC.